Below are 3 T cell receptor beta chains sequenced from a single sample in a study of T cells in localized non-small cell lung cancer. Produced via immunoSEQ multiplex PCR; TCRdb's table is partial and in-frame only. This table holds about 78,000 clones, around four fifths found once. The sample consisted of peripheral blood, taken before any cancer treatment. The receptors derive from a man aged 35 to 69 with stage I lung adenocarcinoma.

This chain connects TRBV7-8 to TRBJ2-3, with D tentatively TRBD2 (6 bases). V was clipped by 9 bases and J by 0 bases, with 13 bases between them. The CDR3 runs to 14 residues. Germline assignment: CDR1 SGHVS and CDR2 FQNEAQ. The CDR3 protein is CASSRGPSTDTQYF. CDR3 nucleotide sequence: TGTGCCAGTTCGCGGGGCCCTAGCACAGATACGCAGTATTTT.

The V gene is TRBV2, the J gene TRBJ2-2, with unresolved D. Per the germline V gene, CDR1 is SNHLY and CDR2 is FYNNEI. This CDR3 comprises 14 residues. The V end was cut by 7 bases, the J end by 0 bases, with 9 bases between. CDR3 in DNA: TGTGCCAGCATATATAGTTCGAACACCGGGGAGCTGTTTTTT. Translated: CASIYSSNTGELFF.

V is TRBV7-3 and J is TRBJ1-6; D ambiguous. There are 15 residues in the CDR3. V was cut by 3 bases and J by 9 bases, with 15 bases left in between. Germline V gene lookup returns CDR1 SGHTA and CDR2 FQGTGA. CDR3 sequence: CASSLGLGVSSPLHF. Here the CDR3 DNA reads TGTGCCAGCAGCTTGGGATTGGGTGTAAGTTCACCCCTCCACTTT. Filled out from reference TRBV7-3 and TRBJ1-6, the complete variable domain reads GAGVSQTPSNKVTEKGKYVELRCDPISGHTALYWYRQSLGQGPEFLIYFQGTGAADDSGLPNDRFFAVRPEGSVSTLKIQRTERGDSAVYLCASSLGLGVSSPLHFGNGTRLTVT.